Listed below are T cell receptor beta chains from one sample, sequenced in a study of neurological immune-mediated disorders. A single record per CDR3 protein comes from TCRdb applying MiXCR to the 5' RACE reads. The table includes 75,000 to 85,000 distinct CDR3 sequences, 15% to 20% detected once. Sequenced: PBMCs. Every receptor here comes from a woman between 40 and 50 years old in good health. CDR3s include the opening cysteine and the closing phenylalanine or tryptophan. The D gene is left open where the match is weak.

V gene: TRBV4-3; J gene: TRBJ2-1; D gene: TRBD2; CDR3 protein: CASSPGIGLLAGGEDEQFF
V gene: TRBV5-1; J gene: TRBJ2-3; D gene: -; CDR3 protein: CASSLAQNTDTQYF
V gene: TRBV12-3/TRBV12-4; J gene: TRBJ1-2; D gene: -; CDR3 protein: CASSRSANHGYGYTF
V gene: TRBV29-1; J gene: TRBJ2-1; D gene: TRBD1; CDR3 protein: CSVSPGQGSEQFF
V gene: TRBV15; J gene: TRBJ1-2; D gene: -; CDR3 protein: CATSRDKNRVVGGYTF
V gene: TRBV7-2; J gene: TRBJ1-3; D gene: -; CDR3 protein: CASSLGGGGNTIYF
V gene: TRBV7-2; J gene: TRBJ2-1; D gene: -; CDR3 protein: CASSARGSGAPYNEQFF
V gene: TRBV25-1; J gene: TRBJ2-6; D gene: TRBD1; CDR3 protein: CASTQTGGDTGANVLTF
V gene: TRBV3-1; J gene: TRBJ2-3; D gene: TRBD2; CDR3 protein: CASSQWGLAGKDTQYF
V gene: TRBV10-3; J gene: TRBJ2-5; D gene: -; CDR3 protein: CAISAGTETQYF